Following are 26 T cell receptor beta chains from one sample sequenced in a study of T-cell reconstitution after alpha-beta-depleted transplantation in children. Preparation of the TCRbeta library used unique molecular identifiers. TCRdb analysed the PCR reads with MiXCR anew, one entry per CDR3 protein. The profile shows some 500,000 distinct CDR3 sequences, approximately 20% of them singletons. Sequenced here: PBMCs from the stem cell graft donor, sampled from the stem cell graft. These receptors were obtained from a human donor who donated a stem cell graft to a child with acute lymphoblastic leukemia.

The chain links TRBV12-3 or TRBV12-4 to TRBJ2-1; 9 bases are a match to TRBD2. This CDR3 has 15 amino acids. V trimming: 10 bases; J trimming: 5 bases; junction bases outside the gene matches: 12. The CDR3 nucleotides are TGTGCCACCTCTCTCCCGGGACTAGCTAACAATGAGCAGTTCTTC. Its translation is CATSLPGLANNEQFF.

This clonotype was counted only a few times. The J gene is TRBJ2-7, the V gene TRBV14; the D gene is possibly TRBD1 (6 bases). The CDR3 is 14 amino acids. Trimming took 4 bases from V and 2 from J, leaving 12 bases between them. Germline V gives CDR1 SGHDN, CDR2 FVKESK. Here the CDR3 reads CASSPGQKPYEQYF. The CDR3 bases are TGTGCCAGCAGCCCAGGACAGAAACCCTACGAGCAGTACTTC.

J is TRBJ2-7 and V is TRBV20-1; D uncertain. Germline assignment: CDR1 DFQATT and CDR2 SNEGSKA (reference sequence). The CDR3 spans 11 residues. Trimming took off 5 bases at V and 4 bases at J, with 9 bases between the two ends. Written as DNA, the CDR3 is TGCAGTGCTCTATATTTTTACGAGCAGTACTTC. Its protein is CSALYFYEQYF.

This chain joins TRBV12-3 or TRBV12-4 and TRBJ2-2, with TRBD2 matching over 11 bases. The CDR3 length is 16 residues. Losses at the gene ends were 5 bases for V and 5 bases for J; bases not matched to a gene: 7. The CDR3 sequence is CASSTELAGVTGELFF. The DNA of the CDR3 is TGTGCCAGCAGTACCGAACTAGCGGGAGTTACCGGGGAGCTGTTTTTT.

The chain combines TRBV29-1 with TRBJ1-1; tentatively, D is TRBD1 (5 bases). This CDR3 contains 15 residues. The V and J ends lost 4 bases and 1 base respectively, with 16 bases between them. Germline loops: CDR1 SQVTM, CDR2 ANQGSEA. CDR3 DNA: TGCAGCGTTGGAGGGCAGGGCTGGGGGAACACTGAAGCTTTCTTT. Amino acid sequence: CSVGGQGWGNTEAFF.

On this clonotype itself: A junction end diverges from the germline sequence, so it may reflect a read error. The chain carries TRBV4-2 and TRBJ1-3, with a weak D call TRBD1 (5 bases). The CDR3 loop spans 15 amino acids. From germline, CDR1 is LGHNA and CDR2 YNFKEQ. The CDR3, as DNA: TGTACCAGCAGCCAAGAGACAGCCTCTGGAAACACCATATATTTT. Translation gives CTSSQETASGNTIYF.

This clonotype was counted between two and nine times. V is TRBV5-1 and J is TRBJ2-1; maybe TRBD1 (5 bases). CDR3 length: 12 amino acids. CDR1 and CDR2 from the germline V gene are SGHRS and YFSETQ. V was cut by 5 bases and J by 8 bases, with 11 bases left in between. CDR3 residues: CASRNVGDEQFF. The DNA for the CDR3 is TGCGCCAGCAGGAACGTAGGGGATGAGCAGTTCTTC. The entire variable domain, with the rest obtained from reference TRBV5-1 and TRBJ2-1, is as follows: KAGVTQTPRYLIKTRGQQVTLSCSPISGHRSVSWYQQTPGQGLQFLFEYFSETQRNKGNFPGRFSGRQFSNSRSEMNVSTLELGDSALYLCASRNVGDEQFFGPGTRLTVL.

This clonotype has only a few counts. The chain links TRBV12-3 or TRBV12-4 to TRBJ1-1; D might be TRBD1 (5 bases). The CDR3 length is 15 residues. Trimming shortened V by 6 bases and J by 1 base, and 15 bases separated the two germline ends. The CDR3 DNA sequence: TGTGCCAGCAGCAGTAACATACAGGAGAACACTGAAGCTTTCTTT. Translating gives CASSSNIQENTEAFF.

This chain uses TRBV12-3 or TRBV12-4 with TRBJ2-5; TRBD2 is a possible D gene (5 bases). This CDR3 spans 15 amino acids. Trimming cost V 4 bases and J 5 bases, with 17 bases left between them. The CDR3 nucleotides are TGTGCCAGCAGTTCCGATTTATTTTCGGGGGAGACCCAGTACTTC. Encoded protein: CASSSDLFSGETQYF.

The CDR3 reads CASRNGGSYEQYF. As DNA, the CDR3 is TGTGCCAGCAGAAACGGGGGGTCCTACGAGCAGTACTTC. This chain connects TRBV7-9 to TRBJ2-7; 7 bases align to TRBD2. The CDR3 is 13 residues long. Germline values: CDR1 SEHNR, CDR2 FQNEAQ (reference sequence). Trimming at V came to 6 bases and at J to 1 base, leaving 3 bases not matched to a gene. Looking up the rest from reference TRBV7-9 and TRBJ2-7 gives the full variable domain: DTGVSQNPRHKITKRGQNVTFRCDPISEHNRLYWYRQTLGQGPEFLTYFQNEAQLEKSRLLSDRFSAERPKGSFSTLEIQRTEQGDSAMYLCASRNGGSYEQYFGPGTRLTVT.

This clonotype was observed a few times. The genes are TRBV7-9 and TRBJ1-5; tentative D call: TRBD1 (5 bases). The CDR3 sequence is 12 residues long. Germline CDR1 is SEHNR and CDR2 is FQNEAQ (reference sequence). Trimming removed 4 bases from V and 10 bases from J, with 11 bases in between. The CDR3 bases are TGTGCCAGCAGCTCCGGGACGGACCCCCAGCATTTT. Translated: CASSSGTDPQHF.

The chain has TRBV7-2 and TRBJ1-5; D may be TRBD1 (6 bases). The V gene lost 0 bases and the J gene lost 7 bases, with 13 bases spanning the gap. There are 15 residues in the CDR3. CDR1 and CDR2 from the germline V gene are SGHTA and FQGNSA. This CDR3 is CASSLASGARQPQHF. The CDR3 DNA follows: TGTGCCAGCAGCTTAGCCTCAGGGGCAAGGCAGCCCCAGCATTTT.

This rearrangement joins TRBV12-3 or TRBV12-4 to TRBJ2-1; TRBD2 agrees at 8 bases. The junction had 19 bases not matched to a gene; V was cut back by 5 bases and J by 13 bases. This CDR3 comprises 16 residues. CDR3 in amino acids: CASSRLANPYLPYQFF. CDR3 nucleotide sequence: TGTGCCAGCAGTCGACTAGCGAACCCCTACCTCCCATATCAGTTCTTC.

This clonotype was seen more than once but under ten times. V gene TRBV18 combines with J gene TRBJ1-4; the D is unclear. Deletions cut 3 bases from V and 1 base from J, with 9 bases between. In germline, CDR1 is KGHSH, CDR2 LQKENI. This CDR3 has 15 residues. CDR3 DNA: TGTGCCAGCTCACCCGAGACACTAACTAATGAAAAACTGTTTTTT. Translated, it gives CASSPETLTNEKLFF.

On this clonotype: A much bigger clone sits one base away, suggesting this may be a read error. This chain joins TRBV27 and TRBJ2-1; TRBD1 agrees at 7 bases. The CDR3 contains 14 residues. Germline V gene lookup returns CDR1 MNHEY and CDR2 SMNVEV (reference sequence). The V segment lost 5 bases and the J segment 9 bases; nucleotides outside the gene matches: 10. The CDR3 loop reads CASSVTGDDGEQFF. CDR3 nucleotide sequence: TGTGCCAGCAGTGTAACAGGGGATGACGGTGAGCAGTTCTTC.

In this sample, this clonotype turned up a few times. The chain combines TRBV7-9 with TRBJ1-4; D is unclear. V was pared by 5 bases and J by 8 bases, with 15 bases between. The CDR3 runs 14 residues. Germline V gives CDR1 SEHNR, CDR2 FQNEAQ (reference sequence). In DNA form, the CDR3 reads TGTGCCAGCAGCGCCGGGTCCGAGCTCGAAAAACTGTTTTTT. As protein: CASSAGSELEKLFF.

The V gene is TRBV5-1, the J gene TRBJ2-3, with D possibly being TRBD2 (5 bases). CDR1 SGHRS and CDR2 YFSETQ come from the germline V gene. Trimming cost V 3 bases and J 0 bases, with 11 bases left between them. The length of the CDR3 is 15 residues. CDR3 in amino acids: CASSSEETSTDTQYF. Written as DNA, the CDR3 is TGCGCCAGCAGCTCGGAGGAAACTAGCACAGATACGCAGTATTTT.

This clonotype turned up a few times. V gene TRBV4-1 combines with J gene TRBJ2-3; D perhaps matches TRBD2 (6 bases). Trimming took 5 bases from V and 6 from J, leaving 30 bases between them. This CDR3 is 19 amino acids long. Germline CDR1 is MGHRA and CDR2 is YSYEKL. The DNA for the CDR3 is TGCGCCAGCAGCGACCTGGCGGGACCTTCGGCCGACTTACTGGATACGCAGTATTTT. Its translation: CASSDLAGPSADLLDTQYF.

This chain uses TRBV24-1 with TRBJ2-2; D remains unclear. V lost 3 bases and J lost 3, with 4 bases in between. Per the germline V gene, CDR1 is KGHDR and CDR2 is SFDVKD. This CDR3 region has 13 residues. The CDR3 here is CATSDTYTGELFF. As DNA, the CDR3 is TGTGCCACCAGTGATACATACACCGGGGAGCTGTTTTTT.

A few counts support this clonotype. The CDR3 region has the DNA TGTGCCAGCGGAACAGGGGGTGAAAACACTGAAGCTTTCTTT. Its translation is CASGTGGENTEAFF. The V call is TRBV6-4, the J call TRBJ1-1, with TRBD1 identical over 8 bases. V lost 8 bases and J lost 2; bases outside the gene matches: 7. Germline loops: CDR1 MRHNA, CDR2 SNTAGT. CDR3 length: 14 residues.

This clonotype was observed a handful of times. This chain links TRBV4-1 with TRBJ2-3; D gene unclear. Germline-derived CDR1 and CDR2 are MGHRA and YSYEKL. The CDR3 loop spans 14 amino acids. V was pared by 1 base and J by 1 base, with 6 bases between. CDR3 bases: TGCGCCAGCAGCCAAGTTCTGCGCACAGATACGCAGTATTTT. Its translation is CASSQVLRTDTQYF.

CDR3 residues: CSAYRTGEKYGYTF. The CDR3 DNA is TGCAGTGCTTATCGGACAGGGGAAAAATATGGCTACACCTTC. The chain combines TRBV20-1 with TRBJ1-2, with 9 bases that match TRBD1. CDR3 length equals 14 residues. The V and J ends lost 5 bases and 5 bases, in that order; junction bases with no gene match: 9. Germline V gene lookup returns CDR1 DFQATT and CDR2 SNEGSKA (reference sequence).

J is TRBJ1-1 and V is TRBV25-1; D perhaps matches TRBD1 (5 bases). V dropped 6 bases and J dropped 4 bases, with 15 bases sitting between them. The CDR3 spans 14 residues. Germline V gene sequence: CDR1 MGHDK, CDR2 SYGVNS. CDR3 coding DNA: TGTGCCAGCAGCGCCGGGGCCTTCGGCACTGAAGCTTTCTTT. This encodes CASSAGAFGTEAFF.

Only a few counts were recorded for this clonotype. The rearrangement links TRBV12-3 or TRBV12-4 to TRBJ1-6, with 7 bases that match TRBD1. Germline trimming cut 6 bases from V and 8 bases from J; bases unmatched to any gene: 7. The CDR3 extends over 14 amino acids. The CDR3 sequence is CASSPGQGDSPLHF. The CDR3, as DNA: TGTGCCAGCAGCCCCGGGCAGGGGGATTCACCCCTCCACTTT.

This chain links TRBV12-3 or TRBV12-4 with TRBJ2-2; TRBD2 agrees at 7 bases. There are 17 residues in the CDR3. The J segment lost 7 bases and the V segment lost 1 base, leaving 12 bases of the junction unmatched. The CDR3 protein is CASSLEGSGKVDGELFF. For the CDR3, the DNA is TGTGCCAGCAGTTTAGAGGGGAGCGGGAAGGTGGACGGGGAGCTGTTTTTT.

About this clonotype itself: Just one base apart from a much larger clone, this may be a read error. As the CDR3 is not closed by the conserved phenylalanine or tryptophan, this likely results from a read error. The chain carries TRBV12-3 or TRBV12-4 and TRBJ2-7; 7 nucleotides line up with TRBD2. The CDR3 contains 12 residues. J was trimmed by 2 bases and V by 8 bases; bases with no gene match: 3. The CDR3 protein is CASGGDPYEQYL. DNA of the CDR3: TGTGCCAGCGGGGGGGACCCCTACGAGCAGTACTTG.